These 8 T cell receptor beta chains originate from one sample sequenced in a study of T cells in narcolepsy. Here immunoSEQ multiplex PCR was the method, and the copy in TCRdb shows in-frame clones only, minus some. This table has approximately 30,000 clones, over 80% appearing once. Material for sequencing was memory (CD45RA-) CD4+ T cells from blood. The source is a human donor in good health.

This chain links TRBV6-1 with TRBJ2-5; TRBD1 matches 12 bases. Judging by the DNA end, TRBJ2-7 fits better; the J call may be wrong. The CDR3 is made up of 15 amino acids. Looked up from germline, CDR1 is MNHNS and CDR2 is SASEGT. This CDR3 is CASRSGQGAFYEQYF. CDR3 DNA: TGTGCCAGCAGGTCGGGACAGGGGGCCTTCTACGAGCAGTACTTC.

The CDR3 nucleotides are TGTGCCAGCAGCGTAGCCGGTGGTGTCAGATCGCAGGATACGCAGTATTTT. Amino acid sequence: CASSVAGGVRSQDTQYF. This sequence joins TRBV9 and TRBJ2-3; D gene ambiguous. The CDR3 extends over 17 amino acids. V lost 0 bases and J lost 6, with 20 bases in between. In germline, CDR1 is SGDLS, CDR2 YYNGEE.

The chain has TRBV27 and TRBJ1-5; D might be TRBD1 (5 bases). The length of the CDR3 is 14 residues. The germline V gene encodes CDR1 MNHEY and CDR2 SMNVEV (reference sequence). The V end lost 6 bases, the J end lost 4 bases, and 13 bases lay between the germline ends. This CDR3 is CASSPRGGNQPQHF. The CDR3 region has the DNA TGTGCCAGCAGCCCCCGGGGGGGGAATCAGCCCCAGCATTTT.

V gene TRBV19 combines with J gene TRBJ2-5; 11 nucleotides line up with TRBD2. There are 15 residues in the CDR3. The germline V gene has CDR1 LNHDA and CDR2 SQIVND (reference sequence). Trimming cost V 6 bases and J 0 bases; bases outside gene matches: 3. The CDR3 sequence is CASRLAGGYQETQYF. The DNA for the CDR3 is TGTGCCAGTAGGCTAGCGGGAGGATACCAAGAGACCCAGTACTTC.

This chain links TRBV20-1 with TRBJ2-7, with 8 bases matching TRBD2. The V gene's germline CDR1 is DFQATT and CDR2 SNEGSKA (reference sequence). CDR3 size: 11 residues. V shed 6 bases and J 6 bases; nucleotides not matched to a gene: 4. The CDR3 sequence: CSADGTSEQYF. The DNA of the CDR3 is TGCAGTGCAGACGGGACTAGCGAGCAGTACTTC.

The V call is TRBV27, the J call TRBJ1-1; 9 bases align to TRBD1. The V gene's germline CDR1 is MNHEY and CDR2 SMNVEV (reference sequence). The CDR3 has 15 amino acids. Germline trimming cut 6 bases from V and 3 bases from J; bases unmatched to any gene: 8. For the CDR3, the DNA is TGTGCCAGCAGCTCACTGACAGGGGGGGACACTGAAGCTTTCTTT. Protein: CASSSLTGGDTEAFF.

This clone appeared a few times. This chain links TRBV6-9 with TRBJ1-5; 9 nucleotides match TRBD1. Trimming at V came to 6 bases and at J to 7 bases, leaving 13 bases not matched to a gene. The CDR3 length is 16 residues. Germline V CDR1 and CDR2: MNHGY, SVAAGI. DNA of the CDR3: TGTGCCAGCAGACCAACCTTGGGACAGGGAGGGCAGCCCCAGCATTTT. Translation: CASRPTLGQGGQPQHF.

This clone was recorded a few times. The chain has TRBV2 and TRBJ1-2; 10 bases align to TRBD1. The CDR3 spans 16 residues. The germline CDR1 and CDR2 sequences are SNHLY and FYNNEI. With 6 bases clipped from V and 0 bases from J, the junction kept 7 bases outside the gene matches. The CDR3: CASRERQGASNYGYTF. Written as DNA, the CDR3 is TGTGCCAGCAGGGAAAGACAGGGGGCTTCTAACTATGGCTACACCTTC.